A single sample is the source of the 13 T cell receptor beta chains below, sequenced in a study of Graves' ophthalmopathy and Graves' hyperthyroidism. RNA transcripts provided the template for amplifying TCR beta CDR3 regions. An initial RT-PCR round employing HTBI primers preceded a second-round multiplex PCR. One entry per CDR3 protein results from TCRdb running MiXCR on the multiplex PCR reads. Altogether some 410,000 distinct CDR3 sequences are present, approximately 21% being singletons, with the ten largest covering roughly 3.2%. The sample was peripheral blood. These receptors were taken from a woman under 30 with stable Graves' hyperthyroidism.

This clonotype has more than one count but fewer than ten. Given a much more abundant clone one base away, this may be a read error. The chain recombines TRBV12-3 or TRBV12-4 with TRBJ2-2, with unresolved D. Trimming removed 6 bases at V and 4 bases at J, with 9 bases between. The CDR3 is made up of 13 amino acids. This CDR3 is CASSPTVTGELFF. CDR3 sequence (DNA): TGTGCCAGCAGCCCGACGGTCACCGGGGAGCTGTTTTTT.

This clonotype was detected once. Germline is not matched at one junction end, which may reflect a read error. The rearrangement joins TRBV29-1 to TRBJ1-1; D remains ambiguous. The germline CDR1 and CDR2 sequences are SQVTM and ANQGSEA. This CDR3 is 12 amino acids long. The CDR3 sequence is CSVRVFETLEVF. The CDR3 DNA sequence: TGCAGCGTTCGGGTCTTTGAAACTTTGGAGGTATTT.

This clonotype was detected many times. The chain joins TRBV11-1 to TRBJ2-6; either TRBD1 or TRBD2 may supply D (6 bases each). The CDR3 consists of 16 residues. Per the germline V gene, CDR1 is SGHAT and CDR2 is FQDESV (reference sequence). V was clipped by 7 bases and J by 3 bases, with 16 bases between them. CDR3 sequence reads: CASTNPRGVGANVLTF. In DNA form, the CDR3 reads TGTGCCAGCACTAATCCTAGGGGGGTTGGGGCCAACGTCCTGACTTTC.

This clonotype was counted many times. This sequence joins TRBV20-1 and TRBJ2-7; TRBD2 matches 10 bases. Germline V gene lookup returns CDR1 DFQATT and CDR2 SNEGSKA (reference sequence). The CDR3 loop spans 12 amino acids. CDR3 nucleotide sequence: TGCACCATACTAGCGGGATCCTACGAGCAGTACTTC. Protein: CTILAGSYEQYF.

This clonotype appeared many times. V gene TRBV15 combines with J gene TRBJ2-5; 7 bases fit TRBD1. CDR1 and CDR2 (germline): LNHNV, YYDKDF (reference sequence). Germline trimming cut 0 bases from V and 5 bases from J; bases unmatched to any gene: 3. This CDR3 region has 14 residues. The DNA for the CDR3 is TGTGCCACCAGCAGAGATACAGGGGTTGAGACCCAGTACTTC. This gives the protein CATSRDTGVETQYF.

This clonotype has a count of ten or more. The CDR3 DNA reads TGTGCCAGCAGTGAAGAGGAGGGAGTCGCCTATGGCTACACCTTC. This codes for CASSEEEGVAYGYTF. The chain couples TRBV6-1 to TRBJ1-2; D gene unclear. The V and J ends lost 1 base and 4 bases respectively, with 13 bases between them. Germline CDR1 reads MNHNS; CDR2 reads SASEGT. CDR3 size: 15 residues.

Turning to this clonotype: A much bigger clone sits one base away, suggesting this may be a read error. The chain's CDR3 is CARSGQGANTQYF. The DNA of the CDR3 is TGTGCCCGCAGTGGACAGGGGGCGAATACGCAGTATTTT. V is TRBV6-1 and J is TRBJ2-3, with 11 bases fitting TRBD1. The CDR3 contains 13 residues. Looked up from germline, CDR1 is MNHNS and CDR2 is SASEGT.

This clonotype was counted many times. The chain employs TRBV12-3 or TRBV12-4 and TRBJ2-5, with a possible D match to TRBD2 (5 bases). The CDR3 runs 16 residues. Trimming took off 4 bases at V and 5 bases at J, with 20 bases between the two ends. The CDR3 protein is CASSSSPPHPRETQYF. In DNA, the CDR3 is TGTGCCAGCAGTTCTAGCCCCCCCCACCCCCGGGAGACCCAGTACTTC.

The table lists this clonotype with a few counts. The V gene is TRBV13, the J gene TRBJ2-7; no clear D gene. The CDR3 has 16 amino acids. Germline V gene data show CDR1 as PRHDT and CDR2 as FYEKMQ (reference sequence). Deletions cut 5 bases from V and 3 bases from J, with 20 bases between. The CDR3 loop is CASSLSPGEARYEQYF. CDR3 coding DNA: TGTGCCAGCAGCCTGTCTCCGGGTGAGGCGCGCTACGAGCAGTACTTC.

The CDR3 sequence: CASSAGTGPNQPQHF. CDR3 bases: TGTGCCAGCAGCGCCGGGACAGGACCTAATCAGCCCCAGCATTTT. The chain employs TRBV7-2 and TRBJ1-5; 8 positions match TRBD1. CDR1 SGHTA and CDR2 FQGNSA come from the germline V gene. The CDR3 loop spans 15 amino acids. Unmatched junction bases numbered 7, after V lost 5 bases and J lost 4 bases.

This clonotype has ten or more counts. The chain links TRBV19 to TRBJ2-5; 14 bases fit TRBD2. From germline, CDR1 is LNHDA and CDR2 SQIVND (reference sequence). Trimming at V came to 4 bases and at J to 3 bases, leaving 4 bases not matched to a gene. CDR3 length: 16 amino acids. As DNA, the CDR3 is TGTGCCAGTAGTAAGCCGGGACTAGCGGGAGAAGAGACCCAGTACTTC. The encoded protein is CASSKPGLAGEETQYF.

This clonotype was seen a handful of times. V and J are TRBV5-1 and TRBJ2-7, with TRBD1 matching over 11 bases. The length of the CDR3 is 16 residues. Per germline, CDR1 SGHRS and CDR2 YFSETQ. J gave up 5 bases and V 4 bases, and 11 bases lay outside the gene matches. CDR3 protein: CASSPLFPGQGDEQYF. CDR3 bases: TGCGCCAGCAGCCCCCTTTTTCCGGGACAGGGGGACGAGCAGTACTTC.

A note on this clonotype: It may be a read error: a sequence one base away is much more abundant. Because it lacks the conserved phenylalanine or tryptophan at the end, this CDR3 is likely a read error. V is TRBV2 and J is TRBJ2-7, with D tentatively TRBD1 (5 bases). Trimming took 7 bases from V and 4 from J, leaving 14 bases between them. Germline CDR1 is SNHLY and CDR2 is FYNNEI. The CDR3 sequence is 13 residues long. The DNA of the CDR3 is TGTGCCAGCATTTTCAGGGAAAGGTACGAGCAGTACTCC. Encoded protein: CASIFRERYEQYS.